The 18 T cell receptor beta chains presented below share a single source sample, sequenced in a study of breast tumors, draining lymph nodes, adjacent tissues. TCRdb re-analysed the multiplex PCR reads in MiXCR, keeping a single row per CDR3 protein. The data show approximately 52,000 distinct CDR3 sequences, with roughly 39% seen just once and 10% held by the top ten. Material for sequencing was breast tumor tissue. These receptors were obtained from a female donor with breast cancer. Some clones in this sample may be carry-over from other donors' samples.

As concerns this clonotype: Germline is not matched at one junction end, which may reflect a read error. The J gene is TRBJ1-6, the V gene TRBV6-5; no definite D call. CDR3 length equals 13 residues. Germline V gene data show CDR1 as MNHEY and CDR2 as SVGAGI. Here the CDR3 reads CASSYARAAPLHF. The CDR3 bases are TGTGCCAGCAGTTACGCTAGGGCCGCACCTCTCCACTTT.

This clonotype was counted at least ten times. The rearrangement links TRBV4-3 to TRBJ1-4; 9 nucleotides match TRBD1. The CDR3 is made up of 18 amino acids. Germline CDR1 and CDR2: LGHNA and YSLEER. J was trimmed by 7 bases and V by 0 bases; bases with no gene match: 12. CDR3 residues: CASSQDLFGQGKGEKLFF. The CDR3 bases are TGCGCCAGCAGCCAAGATCTTTTCGGACAGGGGAAGGGTGAAAAACTGTTTTTT.

The table lists this clonotype with many counts. The CDR3 DNA sequence: TGTGCCAGCAGAAGACCGGCTAGCGGCTCCTACGAGCAGTACTTC. This gives the protein CASRRPASGSYEQYF. This chain joins TRBV7-2 and TRBJ2-7; 7 nucleotides align to TRBD2. V shed 6 bases and J 0 bases; nucleotides not matched to a gene: 8. The CDR3 has 15 amino acids. Germline V gene lookup returns CDR1 SGHTA and CDR2 FQGNSA.

Ten or more counts support this clonotype. The chain employs TRBV11-2 and TRBJ1-4; possibly TRBD1 for D (5 bases). The germline gives CDR1 SGHAT, CDR2 FQNNGV. This CDR3 spans 15 amino acids. V lost 0 bases and J lost 6, with 11 bases in between. CDR3 DNA: TGTGCCAGCAGCTTAGACGGCCAGGGTCATGAAAAACTGTTTTTT. It specifies CASSLDGQGHEKLFF.

The table lists this clonotype with many counts. This chain joins TRBV5-1 and TRBJ2-1; 7 nucleotides line up with TRBD1. This CDR3 region has 14 residues. Germline-derived CDR1 and CDR2 are SGHRS and YFSETQ. Losses at the gene ends were 5 bases for V and 2 bases for J; bases not matched to a gene: 4. The DNA for the CDR3 is TGCGCCAGCAGGACAGGGATTACCTACAATGAGCAGTTCTTC. Amino acids: CASRTGITYNEQFF.

This clonotype showed up many times. This may stem from a read error, because a much larger clone lies one nucleotide away. The chain couples TRBV9 to TRBJ2-7; tentatively, D is TRBD1 (5 bases). This CDR3 has 14 amino acids. In germline, CDR1 is SGDLS, CDR2 YYNGEE. The CDR3 is CASSVDGRVDEQSF. The CDR3 DNA is TGTGCCAGCAGCGTAGATGGCAGGGTTGACGAGCAGTCCTTC.

The rearrangement links TRBV6-2 or TRBV6-3 to TRBJ2-7; 9 bases agree with TRBD1. The CDR3 has 15 residues. The germline gives CDR1 MNHEY, CDR2 SVGEGT. Trimming removed 7 bases from V and 2 bases from J; junction bases left unmatched: 9. CDR3 sequence: CASTYPGQGTYEQYF. The CDR3 region has the DNA TGTGCCAGCACCTACCCGGGACAGGGTACCTACGAGCAGTACTTC.

A single count supports this clonotype. V and J are TRBV5-1 and TRBJ2-5, with TRBD1 matching 9 bases. Germline lookup yields CDR1 SGHRS and CDR2 YFSETQ. This CDR3 has 15 amino acids. The ends lost 0 bases at V and 4 bases at J; junction bases unmatched: 4. CDR3 DNA: TGCGCCAGCAGCTTGGGACAGGGGGTTGGAGAGACCCAGTACTTC. Amino acids: CASSLGQGVGETQYF.

The J gene is TRBJ2-7, the V gene TRBV12-3 or TRBV12-4, with D unclear. The length of the CDR3 is 15 residues. V gave up 6 bases and J gave up 0 bases, with 15 bases separating them. CDR3 sequence: CASSRAAESSYEQYF. The CDR3, as DNA: TGTGCCAGCAGCCGTGCGGCTGAGAGCTCCTACGAGCAGTACTTC.

The rearrangement uses TRBV7-2 and TRBJ2-5, with D uncertain. The CDR3 is 15 residues long. CDR1 SGHTA and CDR2 FQGNSA come from the germline V gene. Trimming took 5 bases from V and 9 from J, leaving 22 bases between them. In DNA, the CDR3 is TGTGCCAGCAGCCACACCTCAGGTCCTCATCAGCCCCAGTACTTC. Translating gives CASSHTSGPHQPQYF.

This clonotype was seen ten or more times. The V and J genes are TRBV10-1 and TRBJ2-1; D is undetermined. Germline assignment: CDR1 WNHNN and CDR2 SYGVQD (reference sequence). The CDR3 covers 14 residues. V lost 6 bases to trimming and J lost 4 bases, with 13 bases between them. Here the CDR3 reads CASSERTEYNEQFF. CDR3 DNA sequence: TGCGCCAGCAGCGAACGGACCGAATACAATGAGCAGTTCTTC.

For this clonotype: This CDR3 is missing its conserved last phenylalanine or tryptophan, likely due to a read error. Because the CDR3's place on the DNA is in doubt, the DNA is left out and the CDR3 is given as listed by TCRdb. The J gene is TRBJ1-6, the V gene TRBV28. Germline lookup yields CDR1 MDHEN and CDR2 SYDVKM. The CDR3 spans 16 residues, counting both ends. The CDR3 sequence: CASSLQRAGAGYTFGS.

This clonotype was detected many times. V is TRBV20-1 and J is TRBJ2-4, with 11 bases lining up with TRBD2. This CDR3 is 15 amino acids long. V shed 5 bases and J 1 base; nucleotides not matched to a gene: 4. Germline CDR1 DFQATT, CDR2 SNEGSKA (reference sequence). In DNA form, the CDR3 reads TGCAGTGCTCTGGTAGCGGGAGGGGCCAAAAACATTCAGTACTTC. Encoded protein: CSALVAGGAKNIQYF.

The genes are TRBV7-9 and TRBJ2-5; 7 bases map to TRBD2. This CDR3 contains 14 residues. V trimming: 5 bases; J trimming: 1 base; junction bases outside the gene matches: 4. Germline CDR1 SEHNR, CDR2 FQNEAQ (reference sequence). CDR3 DNA sequence: TGTGCCAGCAGCGCAACGGGGGGCCAAGAGACCCAGTACTTC. Translated, it gives CASSATGGQETQYF.

The sample holds many counts of this clonotype. This chain joins TRBV10-3 and TRBJ2-7; 15 nucleotides agree with TRBD2. Germline CDR1 and CDR2: ENHRY and SYGVKD. The CDR3 has 19 residues. V was clipped by 0 bases and J by 5 bases; unmatched bases: 11. The CDR3 bases are TGTGCCATCAGTGAGTCGTCGGGACTAGCGGGAGGAAAGAGGAACGAGCAGTACTTC. Translation gives CAISESSGLAGGKRNEQYF.

At least ten counts were recorded for this clonotype. The chain employs TRBV20-1 and TRBJ2-7; D gene uncertain. Trimming removed 3 bases at V and 2 bases at J, with 17 bases between. Germline V gene data show CDR1 as DFQATT and CDR2 as SNEGSKA (reference sequence). This CDR3 is built from 15 residues. The CDR3, as DNA: TGCAGTGCTAGTGGGCCTGGGTCCGCGACCTACGAGCAGTACTTC. Translation: CSASGPGSATYEQYF.

V gene TRBV10-1 combines with J gene TRBJ2-3, with 9 bases identical to TRBD2. The CDR3 covers 15 residues. The V segment lost 5 bases and the J segment 4 bases; nucleotides outside the gene matches: 7. Germline V gives CDR1 WNHNN, CDR2 SYGVQD (reference sequence). CDR3: CASSSVAGVADTQYF. The CDR3 region has the DNA TGCGCCAGCAGTTCAGTAGCGGGAGTGGCAGATACGCAGTATTTT.

On this clonotype: A junction boundary mismatches the germline segment, possibly from a read error. The J gene is TRBJ2-1, the V gene TRBV12-3 or TRBV12-4; 12 bases map to TRBD2. The CDR3 is made up of 16 amino acids. This chain's CDR3 is CASKGPQLAGGNEQLF. The CDR3 nucleotides are TGTGCCAGCAAGGGCCCGCAACTAGCGGGAGGCAATGAGCAGCTCTTC.